The 27 T cell receptor beta chains presented below share a single source sample, sequenced in a study of blood T cell repertoires in COVID-19. Libraries were prepared by immunoSEQ multiplex PCR; TCRdb keeps only in-frame clonotypes and omits some of them. The sample shows about 330,000 clones, roughly 90% of them seen only once. Material: PBMCs or T cells enriched from blood (not recorded which). These receptors were taken from a woman aged 30 to 39 who had recovered from COVID-19.

V usage is TRBV2 and J usage is TRBJ1-3, with D possibly matching TRBD1 (6 bases). CDR1 is SNHLY and CDR2 is FYNNEI in the germline V gene. The V end lost 6 bases, the J end lost 0 bases, and 12 bases lay between the germline ends. The CDR3 sequence is 15 residues long. CDR3 nucleotides: TGTGCCAGCAGCACGGACAGAAACTCTGGAAACACCATATATTTT. Encoded protein: CASSTDRNSGNTIYF.

The V gene is TRBV28, the J gene TRBJ1-2, with D maybe TRBD1 (5 bases). Germline V gives CDR1 MDHEN, CDR2 SYDVKM. V dropped 2 bases and J dropped 6 bases, with 7 bases sitting between them. CDR3 length: 12 amino acids. Here the CDR3 reads CASSLPGDGYTF. The CDR3 DNA sequence: TGTGCCAGCAGTTTACCGGGGGATGGCTACACCTTC.

V gene TRBV13 combines with J gene TRBJ2-5; 7 bases match TRBD1. With 0 bases clipped from V and 7 bases from J, the junction kept 2 bases outside the gene matches. This CDR3 contains 13 residues. Germline V gives CDR1 PRHDT, CDR2 FYEKMQ (reference sequence). CDR3 coding DNA: TGTGCCAGCAGCTTAGGTCCAGGGGGGACCCAGTACTTC. It is translated as CASSLGPGGTQYF.

This chain connects TRBV2 to TRBJ2-7; a weak D match, TRBD2 (5 bases). There are 14 residues in the CDR3. With 10 bases removed from V and 4 bases from J, the gap between germline ends came to 20 bases. The V gene's germline CDR1 is SNHLY and CDR2 FYNNEI. The CDR3 DNA is TGTGCCACGAAAAGACTATTCCTCCAGTACGAGCAGTACTTC. This gives the protein CATKRLFLQYEQYF.

The rearrangement joins TRBV11-3 to TRBJ1-3, with D unclear. The CDR3 covers 12 residues. Germline CDR1 is SGHNT and CDR2 is YENEEA. Trimming took off 3 bases at V and 3 bases at J, with 3 bases between the two ends. For the CDR3, the DNA is TGTGCCAGCAGCTTTATTGGAAACACCATATATTTT. Its protein product is CASSFIGNTIYF.

V is TRBV21-1 and J is TRBJ1-6. TRBV21-1 corresponds to a pseudogene. This CDR3 is 13 amino acids long. CDR3 residues: CASSTVRSSPLHF. DNA of the CDR3: TGTGCCAGCAGCACAGTGAGGAGTTCACCCCTCCACTTT.

The chain is built from TRBV9 and TRBJ1-1, with TRBD1 as a possible D gene (5 bases). The germline V gene has CDR1 SGDLS and CDR2 YYNGEE. This CDR3 is 14 amino acids long. V lost 2 bases and J lost 2, with 10 bases in between. CDR3 nucleotide sequence: TGTGCCAGCAGCGTCGGCGGGACCAACACTGAAGCTTTCTTT. Its protein is CASSVGGTNTEAFF. Drawing the rest from reference TRBV9 and TRBJ1-1, the complete variable domain is DSGVTQTPKHLITATGQRVTLRCSPRSGDLSVYWYQQSLDQGLQFLIQYYNGEERAKGNILERFSAQQFPDLHSELNLSSLELGDSALYFCASSVGGTNTEAFFGQGTRLTVV.

CDR3 coding DNA: TGTGCCAGTAGTATAGATCTTTTGAACACTGAAGCTTTCTTT. Protein product: CASSIDLLNTEAFF. The chain has TRBV19 and TRBJ1-1; D is uncertain. Germline loops: CDR1 LNHDA, CDR2 SQIVND (reference sequence). Between the trimmed V and J ends, which lost 0 bases and 0 bases, there was a span of 5 bases. The CDR3 runs 14 residues.

In this sample, this clone turned up once. The chain employs TRBV29-1 and TRBJ2-4, with 9 bases identical to TRBD1. The V gene end was trimmed by 4 bases and the J gene end by 7 bases; junction bases not matched to a gene: 11. Germline values: CDR1 SQVTM, CDR2 ANQGSEA. The CDR3 spans 15 residues. The CDR3, as DNA: TGCAGCGTTGCTGGACAGGGGCGACGGTGGAACATTCAGTACTTC. Its translation: CSVAGQGRRWNIQYF.

V usage is TRBV6-5 and J usage is TRBJ2-1; TRBD1 is a possible D gene (7 bases). Trimming stripped 10 bases from V and 6 bases from J, with 16 bases between. CDR1 and CDR2 from the germline V gene are MNHEY and SVGAGI. CDR3 size: 13 residues. The CDR3 bases are TGTGCCACCCGACAGGGAGGACGCAATGAGCAGTTCTTC. Its translation is CATRQGGRNEQFF.

The rearrangement joins TRBV2 to TRBJ1-5; D gene uncertain. Germline CDR1 and CDR2: SNHLY and FYNNEI. The CDR3 loop spans 14 amino acids. Trimming took 1 base from V and 9 from J, leaving 13 bases between them. The CDR3 sequence: CASSEGLLTSPQHF. The CDR3 nucleotides are TGTGCCAGCAGTGAAGGACTTTTGACCTCGCCCCAGCATTTT.

V and J are TRBV28 and TRBJ2-7; a possible D gene is TRBD2 (5 bases). Germline V gives CDR1 MDHEN, CDR2 SYDVKM. CDR3 length: 14 residues. Trimming took 4 bases from V and 4 from J, leaving 14 bases between them. The DNA of the CDR3 is TGTGCCAGCAGTTCTCTCAGCCGGGATTACGAGCAGTACTTC. This codes for CASSSLSRDYEQYF. Based on the CDR3 plus reference TRBV28 and TRBJ2-7, the full variable domain is DVKVTQSSRYLVKRTGEKVFLECVQDMDHENMFWYRQDPGLGLRLIYFSYDVKMKEKGDIPEGYSVSREKKERFSLILESASTNQTSMYLCASSSLSRDYEQYFGPGTRLTVT.

The chain joins TRBV5-1 to TRBJ1-2, with TRBD1 matching over 7 bases. Losses at the gene ends were 4 bases for V and 5 bases for J; bases not matched to a gene: 5. The length of the CDR3 is 13 residues. Germline V gene lookup returns CDR1 SGHRS and CDR2 YFSETQ. DNA of the CDR3: TGCGCCAGCAGCGCAGACAGGGTTTATGGCTACACCTTC. It yields the protein CASSADRVYGYTF. Looking up the rest from reference TRBV5-1 and TRBJ1-2 gives the full variable domain: KAGVTQTPRYLIKTRGQQVTLSCSPISGHRSVSWYQQTPGQGLQFLFEYFSETQRNKGNFPGRFSGRQFSNSRSEMNVSTLELGDSALYLCASSADRVYGYTFGSGTRLTVV.

This clone was seen repeatedly, ten times or more. The chain joins TRBV28 to TRBJ1-4; perhaps TRBD1 as D (6 bases). V was cut by 2 bases and J by 7 bases, with 14 bases left in between. The CDR3 loop spans 15 amino acids. Germline CDR1 reads MDHEN; CDR2 reads SYDVKM. CDR3 coding DNA: TGTGCCAGCAGTTTACCAAGGGGGTCCGGTGAAAAACTGTTTTTT. Its translation is CASSLPRGSGEKLFF.

The J gene is TRBJ2-2, the V gene TRBV7-3; a possible D gene is TRBD1 (6 bases). The CDR3 runs 14 residues. Trimming shortened V by 5 bases and J by 3 bases, and 10 bases separated the two germline ends. Germline CDR1 is SGHTA and CDR2 is FQGTGA. CDR3 DNA sequence: TGTGCCAGCAGCACGGACAGAGACACCGGGGAGCTGTTTTTT. Translating gives CASSTDRDTGELFF.

J is TRBJ2-2 and V is TRBV9; no definite D call. Looked up from germline, CDR1 is SGDLS and CDR2 is YYNGEE. V dropped 0 bases and J dropped 4 bases, with 4 bases sitting between them. This CDR3 contains 13 residues. This CDR3 is CASSVAVTGELFF. The DNA of the CDR3 is TGTGCCAGCAGCGTAGCGGTCACCGGGGAGCTGTTTTTT.

This clone has at least ten counts. The gene calls are TRBV19 and TRBJ1-5, with D possibly matching TRBD1 (6 bases). The germline V and J ends were trimmed by 6 bases and 1 base, with 13 bases remaining between them. The CDR3 has 15 amino acids. Germline CDR1 is LNHDA and CDR2 is SQIVND (reference sequence). The CDR3 loop reads CASRRTAGSNQPQHF. CDR3 DNA: TGTGCCAGTAGGAGGACAGCGGGGAGCAATCAGCCCCAGCATTTT.

This rearrangement joins TRBV7-9 to TRBJ1-1, with D perhaps TRBD1 (5 bases). Germline V gives CDR1 SEHNR, CDR2 FQNEAQ (reference sequence). The V and J ends lost 0 bases and 2 bases respectively, with 10 bases between them. The CDR3 has 15 amino acids. CDR3 sequence (DNA): TGTGCCAGCAGCTTAGCAGCAGGGCCCAACACTGAAGCTTTCTTT. Translation gives CASSLAAGPNTEAFF.

This rearrangement joins TRBV2 to TRBJ2-2, with TRBD1 as a possible D gene (6 bases). The ends were cut back, 7 bases at V and 7 bases at J, with 13 bases in the middle. Germline CDR1 reads SNHLY; CDR2 reads FYNNEI. The CDR3 has 13 residues. Here the CDR3 reads CASMGQGSGELFF. The CDR3 nucleotides read TGTGCCAGCATGGGGCAGGGGAGCGGGGAGCTGTTTTTT.

The chain joins TRBV29-1 to TRBJ1-2, with a weak D call TRBD1 (6 bases). Germline loops: CDR1 SQVTM, CDR2 ANQGSEA. The CDR3 sequence is 18 residues long. V lost 5 bases and J lost 3, with 28 bases in between. The CDR3 DNA follows: TGCAGCGTTAATGTTTTTGGATCAGGGGCACGGGAAGACTATGGCTACACCTTC. Amino acids: CSVNVFGSGAREDYGYTF.

The chain has TRBV27 and TRBJ1-2; 8 positions match TRBD1. V lost 3 bases to trimming and J lost 7 bases; unmatched junction nucleotides: 4. This CDR3 has 13 amino acids. Germline V gene lookup returns CDR1 MNHEY and CDR2 SMNVEV (reference sequence). The CDR3: CASSFFDRGGYTF. CDR3 sequence (DNA): TGTGCCAGCAGTTTCTTCGACAGGGGTGGCTACACCTTC.

The V and J genes are TRBV9 and TRBJ2-2; no reliable D call. V was cut by 0 bases and J by 8 bases, with 17 bases left in between. The CDR3 spans 16 residues. CDR1 SGDLS and CDR2 YYNGEE come from the germline V gene. The CDR3 nucleotides are TGTGCCAGCAGCGTAGACTACGCGGATACTGGGGGGGAGCTGTTTTTT. This encodes CASSVDYADTGGELFF.

The chain recombines TRBV4-3 with TRBJ1-5; TRBD1 matches 7 bases. V was clipped by 4 bases and J by 4 bases; unmatched bases: 10. This CDR3 is 16 amino acids long. Germline CDR1 is LGHNA and CDR2 is YSLEER. The CDR3 DNA reads as TGCGCCAGCAGCCTGAACTGGGACAGAGCGAATCAGCCCCAGCATTTT. It is translated as CASSLNWDRANQPQHF.

This sequence joins TRBV10-1 and TRBJ2-1; 11 bases are shared with TRBD2. The V and J ends lost 5 bases and 5 bases, in that order; junction bases with no gene match: 2. The CDR3 runs 14 residues. In germline, CDR1 is WNHNN, CDR2 SYGVQD (reference sequence). The CDR3 is CASSTSGGNNEQFF. The CDR3 DNA is TGCGCCAGCAGTACTAGCGGGGGAAACAATGAGCAGTTCTTC.

The V gene is TRBV28, the J gene TRBJ1-5; possible D gene TRBD1, 5 bases. The length of the CDR3 is 14 residues. Deletions cut 7 bases from V and 0 bases from J, with 10 bases between. Germline lookup yields CDR1 MDHEN and CDR2 SYDVKM. The DNA of the CDR3 is TGTGCCAGCATCCAGGGTTATAGCAATCAGCCCCAGCATTTT. Residues: CASIQGYSNQPQHF.

This clone was observed once. An end of the junction does not agree with germline; a read error may underlie this. The V and J genes are TRBV7-7 and TRBJ2-5; no clear D gene. Germline CDR1 is SSHAT and CDR2 is FNYEAQ (reference sequence). The CDR3 is made up of 13 amino acids. The CDR3 DNA reads as TGTGCTAGCAGCTTTGGGCCCCAAGAGACCCAGTACTTC. Its protein is CASSFGPQETQYF.

V usage is TRBV6-1 and J usage is TRBJ1-2; D remains unclear. Trimming took 3 bases from V and 6 from J, leaving 11 bases between them. The CDR3 runs to 13 residues. The V gene's germline CDR1 is MNHNS and CDR2 SASEGT. The CDR3 DNA reads TGTGCCAGCAGTGAGAGGGCAGCGAATGGCTACACCTTC. Translated: CASSERAANGYTF.